The 8 T cell receptor beta chains below come from one sample, sequenced in a study of graft-versus-host responses after intestinal transplantation. These receptors have no known antigen. The method was immunoSEQ multiplex PCR; TCRdb's version includes in-frame clones alone and lacks a portion of them. The sample has over 100,000 clones, 85% to 95% seen once. Specimen: unstimulated CD8+ T cells sorted from spleen or lymph node cells, collected before intestinal transplant. The receptors stem from a human donor who received an intestinal transplant.

The V call is TRBV6-1, the J call TRBJ2-7, with D perhaps matching TRBD1 (5 bases). CDR1 and CDR2 (germline): MNHNS, SASEGT. Trimming left V 0 bases short and J 4 bases short, with 13 bases between. The CDR3 consists of 15 residues. The CDR3 spells CASSEAPDSLYEQYF. The CDR3 DNA reads as TGTGCCAGCAGTGAAGCACCTGACAGCCTATACGAGCAGTACTTC.

The rearrangement links TRBV28 to TRBJ2-7; 9 positions agree with TRBD1. The V and J ends lost 7 bases and 3 bases, in that order; junction bases with no gene match: 4. Germline lookup yields CDR1 MDHEN and CDR2 SYDVKM. This CDR3 region has 13 residues. The CDR3 DNA reads TGTGCCAGCACCGGGGACAGGGACTACGAGCAGTACTTC. It codes for CASTGDRDYEQYF.

The CDR3 sequence: CASSFQTGSYEQYF. In nucleotides, the CDR3 is TGTGCCAGCAGTTTCCAGACGGGTTCCTACGAGCAGTACTTC. The genes are TRBV6-5 and TRBJ2-7; D not certain. The CDR3 extends over 14 amino acids. Trimming cost V 4 bases and J 1 base, with 11 bases left between them. CDR1 and CDR2 (germline): MNHEY, SVGAGI.

The chain employs TRBV2 and TRBJ2-5; 12 positions agree with TRBD2. V shed 3 bases and J 4 bases; nucleotides not matched to a gene: 3. Germline CDR1 reads SNHLY; CDR2 reads FYNNEI. The CDR3 covers 15 residues. The CDR3 sequence is CASSDRTSGVETQYF. The DNA for the CDR3 is TGTGCCAGCAGTGACCGGACTAGCGGGGTAGAGACCCAGTACTTC.

V usage is TRBV5-6 and J usage is TRBJ1-5, with 9 bases fitting TRBD1. Trimming at V came to 5 bases and at J to 7 bases, leaving 7 bases not matched to a gene. The germline V gene encodes CDR1 SGHDT and CDR2 YYEEEE. The CDR3 has 14 amino acids. This chain's CDR3 is CASRLQGAGQPQHF. The CDR3 DNA sequence: TGTGCCAGCAGGTTACAGGGGGCAGGCCAGCCCCAGCATTTT. Together with reference TRBV5-6 and TRBJ1-5, the CDR3 gives the full variable domain: DAGVTQSPTHLIKTRGQQVTLRCSPKSGHDTVSWYQQALGQGPQFIFQYYEEEERQRGNFPDRFSGHQFPNYSSELNVNALLLGDSALYLCASRLQGAGQPQHFGDGTRLSIL.

V gene TRBV5-4 combines with J gene TRBJ2-5; 8 bases map to TRBD1. The better agreement between TRBJ2-7 and the DNA end casts doubt on the J call. This CDR3 comprises 14 residues. Germline-derived CDR1 and CDR2 are SGHNT and YYREEE (reference sequence). CDR3 DNA sequence: TGTGCCAGCAGCTTAAACGGACAGGGCTACGAGCAGTACTTC. It codes for CASSLNGQGYEQYF.

The chain uses TRBV4-1 and TRBJ1-5, with 7 bases lining up with TRBD1. J lost 3 bases, V lost 5 bases, and 1 base had no gene match. This CDR3 contains 13 residues. Germline loops: CDR1 MGHRA, CDR2 YSYEKL. CDR3 in amino acids: CASSDRVNQPQHF. Here the CDR3 DNA reads TGCGCCAGCAGCGACAGGGTCAATCAGCCCCAGCATTTT.

This chain connects TRBV15 to TRBJ2-1; the match to TRBD1 covers 10 bases. The CDR3 is 20 amino acids. CDR1 and CDR2 (germline): LNHNV, YYDKDF (reference sequence). V shed 5 bases, J shed 0 bases, and the junction held 16 bases outside the gene matches. The CDR3: CATSLPKVTGGPYSYNEQFF. The CDR3 DNA is TGTGCCACCAGCCTCCCGAAGGTGACAGGGGGCCCTTACTCCTACAATGAGCAGTTCTTC.